The rows below give T cell receptor beta chains drawn from one sample of a study of T-cell reconstitution after alpha-beta-depleted transplantation in children. TCRdb re-called the PCR reads with MiXCR, one entry per CDR3 protein. Among around 600,000 distinct CDR3 sequences listed, over 15% were seen once. This material consisted of PBMCs from the stem cell graft donor, taken from the stem cell graft. These receptors were obtained from a human donor who donated a stem cell graft to a child with acute myeloid leukemia. Each CDR3 is given with its conserved first and last residue. A D gene is named only where the DNA matches it firmly. Clone size appears in some rows only: once, few, many, or a class for an expanded clone.

TRBV29-1,many,TRBJ2-3,TRBD2,CSVWGGPDTQYF,TGCAGCGTATGGGGGGGTCCAGATACGCAGTATTTT
TRBV9,-,TRBJ2-7,-,CASSVGLDGYYEQYF,TGTGCCAGCAGCGTAGGTCTAGACGGATACTACGAGCAGTACTTC
TRBV5-1,few,TRBJ1-1,-,CASSPGTPGTEAFF,TGCGCCAGCAGCCCCGGGACCCCTGGGACTGAAGCTTTCTTT
TRBV25-1,many,TRBJ2-3,-,CASSPQGTDTQYF,TGTGCCAGCAGCCCCCAAGGCACAGATACGCAGTATTTT
TRBV7-9,few,TRBJ2-4,-,CASSLDTAKNIQYF,TGTGCCAGCAGCTTAGATACAGCCAAAAACATTCAGTACTTC
TRBV29-1,many,TRBJ2-1,TRBD1,CSARTGGNNEQFF,TGCAGCGCCAGGACAGGAGGTAACAATGAGCAGTTCTTC
TRBV5-1,-,TRBJ2-3,-,CASTSGTSTPATQYF,TGCGCCAGCACCTCCGGGACTTCAACCCCCGCTACGCAGTATTTT
TRBV25-1,-,TRBJ2-2,TRBD2,CASTSSGSTGELFF,TGTGCCAGCACTTCTAGCGGATCCACCGGGGAGCTGTTTTTT
TRBV10-3,-,TRBJ1-1,-,CAISQKDSEAFF,TGTGCCATCAGTCAAAAGGACAGTGAAGCTTTCTTT
TRBV9,-,TRBJ2-1,TRBD2,CASSASGGVYNEQFF,TGTGCCAGCAGCGCTAGCGGGGGGGTGTACAATGAGCAGTTCTTC
TRBV7-2,few,TRBJ2-7,TRBD1,CASSLSGTGLNEQYF,TGTGCCAGCAGCCTCTCCGGGACAGGGTTAAACGAGCAGTACTTC
TRBV29-1,many,TRBJ2-5,-,CSVRTGRGQETQYF,TGCAGCGTGAGGACAGGGAGGGGACAAGAGACCCAGTACTTC
TRBV5-8,few,TRBJ1-5,-,CASSLAGEGRANQPQHF,TGTGCCAGCAGCTTGGCCGGAGAGGGGAGGGCCAATCAGCCCCAGCATTTT
TRBV11-2,-,TRBJ2-2,-,CASSHRRVANTGELFF,TGTGCCAGCAGCCACCGTAGGGTCGCGAACACCGGGGAGCTGTTTTTT
TRBV29-1,many,TRBJ1-1,-,CSVVTDVGEAFF,TGCAGCGTAGTGACCGATGTGGGTGAAGCTTTCTTT
TRBV6-5,many,TRBJ2-5,TRBD2,CASSFLRPTSERETQYF,TGTGCCAGCAGTTTCCTAAGGCCGACTAGCGAAAGAGAGACCCAGTACTTC
TRBV28,-,TRBJ1-2,-,CASTSIGTLYGYTF,TGTGCCAGCACGAGTATCGGAACGCTCTATGGCTACACCTTC
TRBV20-1,many,TRBJ1-2,-,CSAHEVNYGYTF,TGCAGTGCGCACGAGGTAAACTATGGCTACACCTTC
TRBV27,-,TRBJ1-2,TRBD1,CASSIWTGEGHTF,TGTGCCAGCAGTATATGGACAGGGGAGGGTCACACCTTC
TRBV20-1,many,TRBJ1-1,-,CSAKRDTEAFF,TGCAGTGCCAAGAGGGACACTGAAGCTTTCTTT
TRBV5-8,few,TRBJ2-5,TRBD2,CASSNALGGGVETQYF,TGTGCCAGCAGCAACGCGCTCGGGGGAGGGGTAGAGACCCAGTACTTC
TRBV10-2,few,TRBJ2-5,TRBD1,CASSVGTGEPETQYF,TGCGCCAGCAGTGTCGGGACAGGGGAGCCGGAGACCCAGTACTTC
TRBV6-5,few,TRBJ2-5,-,CASSYGATEYF,TGTGCCAGCAGTTACGGTGCGACAGAGTACTTC
TRBV19,few,TRBJ2-1,-,CASSIDLRGDEQFF,TGTGCCAGTAGTATAGATCTCCGGGGCGATGAGCAGTTCTTC
TRBV7-9,few,TRBJ1-1,-,CASSQVTPSAEAFF,TGTGCCAGCAGCCAGGTAACACCGAGCGCTGAAGCTTTCTTT
TRBV11-2,many,TRBJ2-1,TRBD2,CASSPSGLGIQYNEQFF,TGTGCCAGCAGCCCCTCGGGACTAGGCATCCAATACAATGAGCAGTTCTTC
TRBV5-1,many,TRBJ1-6,TRBD1,CASSLVGTGKSYNSPLHF,TGCGCCAGCAGCTTGGTCGGGACAGGAAAGAGTTATAATTCACCCCTCCACTTT
TRBV12-3/TRBV12-4,-,TRBJ2-2,-,CASSPIGPGELFF,TGTGCCAGCAGTCCGATAGGGCCCGGGGAGCTGTTTTTT
TRBV12-3/TRBV12-4,many,TRBJ2-3,-,CASSPGVVSTDTQYF,TGTGCCAGCAGTCCGGGTGTGGTCAGCACAGATACGCAGTATTTT
TRBV12-3/TRBV12-4,-,TRBJ1-4,-,CASSFSPNEKLFF,TGTGCCAGCAGTTTTTCTCCGAATGAAAAACTGTTTTTT
TRBV10-3,few,TRBJ1-5,-,CAISRDGLNQPQHF,TGTGCCATCAGTAGGGACGGACTCAATCAGCCCCAGCATTTT
TRBV12-3/TRBV12-4,-,TRBJ2-5,TRBD2,CAICLAWTSGGAGEETQYF,TGTGCCATCTGTTTAGCATGGACTAGCGGGGGGGCCGGCGAAGAGACCCAGTACTTC
TRBV7-9,-,TRBJ2-2,-,CASSLFPLASTGELFF,TGTGCCAGCAGCTTATTCCCCTTAGCTAGCACCGGGGAGCTGTTTTTT
TRBV5-1,few,TRBJ1-1,-,CASSLWQQNTEAFF,TGCGCCAGCAGCTTGTGGCAGCAGAACACTGAAGCTTTCTTT
TRBV20-1,few,TRBJ2-3,-,CSASETTLTDTQYF,TGCAGTGCTAGTGAGACAACACTCACAGATACGCAGTATTTT
TRBV7-9,-,TRBJ1-1,-,CASTLTPNTEAFF,TGTGCCAGCACCTTAACCCCCAACACTGAAGCTTTCTTT
TRBV7-2,many,TRBJ2-3,TRBD1,CASKDRAGDTQYF,TGTGCCAGCAAGGACAGGGCGGGAGATACGCAGTATTTT
TRBV9,few,TRBJ2-1,-,CASSGRAGHGYNEQFF,TGTGCCAGCAGCGGGAGGGCGGGACACGGGTACAATGAGCAGTTCTTC
TRBV7-9,-,TRBJ2-7,-,CASSFEGTPYEQYF,TGTGCCAGCAGCTTCGAGGGAACTCCCTACGAGCAGTACTTC
TRBV29-1,many,TRBJ2-5,-,CSVEGGIHAQETQYF,TGCAGCGTTGAAGGCGGAATACACGCCCAAGAGACCCAGTACTTC
TRBV6-1,many,TRBJ2-1,-,CASSIGGATDNEQFF,TGTGCCAGCAGCATAGGGGGGGCGACGGACAATGAGCAGTTCTTC
TRBV7-9,-,TRBJ2-3,TRBD2,CASSTGTSGESTDTQYF,TGTGCCAGCAGTACCGGGACTAGCGGGGAGAGCACAGATACGCAGTATTTT
TRBV10-3,many,TRBJ1-2,-,CAISESKGGPVGGYTF,TGTGCCATCAGTGAGTCGAAAGGAGGACCTGTGGGCGGCTACACCTTC
TRBV28,-,TRBJ2-7,-,CAISSGALGLQGPYEQYF,TGTGCCATCAGCTCCGGGGCGCTAGGCCTTCAAGGGCCCTACGAGCAGTACTTC
TRBV4-2,many,TRBJ2-1,TRBD1,CATSSGGNEQFF,TGTGCCACCTCCTCAGGGGGCAATGAGCAGTTCTTC
TRBV5-1,many,TRBJ2-1,-,CASSLRLTINEQFF,TGCGCCAGCAGCTTGAGACTAACTATCAATGAGCAGTTCTTC
TRBV20-1,many,TRBJ2-2,-,CSTYQGPNTGELFF,TGCAGTACATACCAGGGGCCGAACACCGGGGAGCTGTTTTTT
TRBV3-1,-,TRBJ2-1,TRBD2,CASSQAGGIYNEQFF,TGTGCCAGCAGCCAAGCGGGGGGGATTTACAATGAGCAGTTCTTC
TRBV7-9,few,TRBJ1-1,TRBD1,CASSLAVRGREATEAFF,TGTGCCAGCAGCTTAGCAGTCAGGGGGCGCGAAGCCACTGAAGCTTTCTTT
TRBV10-3,few,TRBJ1-5,-,CAISESGQLHQPQHF,TGTGCCATCAGTGAGTCCGGACAGCTCCATCAGCCCCAGCATTTT
TRBV5-1,many,TRBJ1-4,-,CASSLGGNDEKLFF,TGCGCCAGCAGCTTGGGAGGGAACGATGAAAAACTGTTTTTT
TRBV7-2,-,TRBJ2-1,TRBD1,CASSHHYRDRGKNEQFF,TGTGCCAGCAGCCACCACTACCGGGACAGGGGAAAGAATGAGCAGTTCTTC